Each of the 2 T cell receptor beta chains below was sequenced from the same sample in a study of CD8+ T cells in alopecia areata. Extraction and reverse transcription of RNA yielded cDNA as the sequencing template. The repertoire was sequenced with immunoSEQ multiplex PCR; TCRdb's copy has only in-frame clones and lacks some. The sample has more than 110,000 clones, approximately 85% seen once. As to treatment: oral pan-JAK inhibitor, 5-10 mg twice daily. Sequencing was performed on CD8+ T cells sorted from blood, taken at week 4, from a patient treated with tofacitinib. These receptors were collected from a human donor with alopecia areata.

This chain uses TRBV7-9 with TRBJ2-3; 7 bases line up with TRBD1. Unmatched junction bases numbered 9, after V lost 4 bases and J lost 2 bases. Germline V CDR1 and CDR2: SEHNR, FQNEAQ (reference sequence). CDR3 length: 16 residues. This CDR3 is CASSSTRDSDTDTQYF. CDR3 DNA sequence: TGTGCCAGCAGCTCGACCCGGGACAGTGACACAGATACGCAGTATTTT.

J is TRBJ2-1 and V is TRBV2, with D maybe TRBD2 (6 bases). V was shortened by 0 bases and J by 9 bases, with 15 bases between the two germline ends. This CDR3 comprises 15 residues. CDR1 is SNHLY, CDR2 FYNNEI, per germline. The CDR3 is CASSEARTSSPEQFF. The CDR3, as DNA: TGTGCCAGCAGTGAAGCTCGTACTAGCTCTCCTGAGCAGTTCTTC.